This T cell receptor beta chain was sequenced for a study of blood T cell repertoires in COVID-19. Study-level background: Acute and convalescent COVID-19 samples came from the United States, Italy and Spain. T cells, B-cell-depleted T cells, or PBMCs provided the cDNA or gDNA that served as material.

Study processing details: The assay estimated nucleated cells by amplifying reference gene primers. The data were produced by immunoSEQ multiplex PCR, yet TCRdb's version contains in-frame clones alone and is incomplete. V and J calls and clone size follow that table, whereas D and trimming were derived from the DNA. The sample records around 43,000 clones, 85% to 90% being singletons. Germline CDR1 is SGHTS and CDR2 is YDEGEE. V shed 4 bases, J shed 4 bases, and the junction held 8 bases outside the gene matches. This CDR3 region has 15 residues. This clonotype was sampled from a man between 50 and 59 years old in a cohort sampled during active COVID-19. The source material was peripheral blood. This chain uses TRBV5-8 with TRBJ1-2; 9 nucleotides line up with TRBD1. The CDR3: CASSPRQGGSYGYTF. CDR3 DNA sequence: TGTGCCAGCAGCCCAAGACAGGGGGGAAGCTATGGCTACACCTTC.